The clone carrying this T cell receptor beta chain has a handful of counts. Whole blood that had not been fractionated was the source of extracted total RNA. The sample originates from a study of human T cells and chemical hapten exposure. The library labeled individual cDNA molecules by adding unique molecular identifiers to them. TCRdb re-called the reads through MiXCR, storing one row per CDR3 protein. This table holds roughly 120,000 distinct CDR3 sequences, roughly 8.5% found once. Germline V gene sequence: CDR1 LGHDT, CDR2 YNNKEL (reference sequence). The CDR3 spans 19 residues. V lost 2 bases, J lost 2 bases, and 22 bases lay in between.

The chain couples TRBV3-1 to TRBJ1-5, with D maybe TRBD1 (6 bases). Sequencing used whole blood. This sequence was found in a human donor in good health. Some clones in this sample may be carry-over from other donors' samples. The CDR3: CASSQQSSGGRYGNQPQHF. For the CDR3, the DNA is TGTGCCAGCAGCCAACAATCTTCCGGGGGGCGATACGGCAATCAGCCCCAGCATTTT.